This TCR beta chain was sequenced for a study of regulatory T cells in long-lasting Graves disease. Study-level information: Over 5 years of antithyroid drugs with positive TSH receptor antibodies was taken to mean persistent Graves' disease. Regarding the study as a whole: Among samples with persistent disease, TRBV28, TRBJ1-2 and TRBJ2-5 were favored. TCR diversity was lower in persistent Graves' patients (versus newly diagnosed ones).

Indicated time point: persistent/refractory GD, antithyroid drugs over 5 years with positive TRAb. From RNA extracted from PBMCs, the TCR library was made. EDTA tubes held 8 to 10 milliliters of peripheral blood from each patient. This clonotype was seen at least ten times. Its cognate antigen is unknown. CDR3 regions were amplified by Arm-PCR using iRepertoire HTBI primers to build TCR beta libraries. TCRdb re-called the multiplex PCR reads through MiXCR, storing one row per CDR3 protein. The sample consists of some 330,000 distinct CDR3 sequences, around 23% of them appearing once. Trimming cost V 6 bases and J 4 bases, with 12 bases left between them. The CDR3 covers 13 residues. Germline V gene lookup returns CDR1 SNHLY and CDR2 FYNNEI.

Sequencing was performed on peripheral blood mononuclear cells (PBMCs), taken when the disease was refractory, from a patient treated with antithyroid drugs. The source of this sequence is a woman aged 40 to 55 with Graves disease. The V call is TRBV2, the J call TRBJ1-1; perhaps TRBD1 as D (5 bases). The CDR3 DNA is TGTGCCAGCAGAAGAGGGGCACGCACTGAAGCTTTCTTT. Its translation is CASRRGARTEAFF. Based on the CDR3 plus reference TRBV2 and TRBJ1-1, the full variable domain is EPEVTQTPSHQVTQMGQEVILRCVPISNHLYFYWYRQILGQKVEFLVSFYNNEISEKSEIFDDQFSVERPDGSNFTLKIRSTKLEDSAMYFCASRRGARTEAFFGQGTRLTVV.